The source of this T cell receptor (beta chain) is a study of control samples from healthy donors and cancer patients. Clones were read by immunoSEQ multiplex PCR, and TCRdb kept only the in-frame ones, dropping some. Among around 130,000 clones listed, around nine tenths were seen once. CDR3 size: 15 residues. V lost 6 bases and J lost 0, with 12 bases in between. The V gene's germline CDR1 is MDHEN and CDR2 SYDVKM. This receptor was taken from a man in his thirties or forties in good health. The chain uses TRBV28 and TRBJ1-5; D uncertain. Sequenced material: blood. CDR3 coding DNA: TGTGCCAGCAGATTCTGGGGAAATAGCAATCAGCCCCAGCATTTT. Translating gives CASRFWGNSNQPQHF.